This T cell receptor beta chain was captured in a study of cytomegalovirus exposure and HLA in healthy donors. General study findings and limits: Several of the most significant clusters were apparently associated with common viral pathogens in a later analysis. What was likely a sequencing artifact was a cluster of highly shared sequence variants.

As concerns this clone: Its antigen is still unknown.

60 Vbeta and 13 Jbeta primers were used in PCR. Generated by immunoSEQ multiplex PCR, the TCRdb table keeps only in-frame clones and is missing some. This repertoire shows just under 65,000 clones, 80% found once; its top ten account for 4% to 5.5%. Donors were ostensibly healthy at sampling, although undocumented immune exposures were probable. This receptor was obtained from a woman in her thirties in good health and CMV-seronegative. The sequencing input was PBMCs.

Here the CDR3 DNA reads TGTGCCAGCAGCTCCGAAATAGGCGGGCAGCCCCAGCATTTT. Translated: CASSSEIGGQPQHF. The chain has TRBV7-9 and TRBJ1-5, with no clear D. CDR1 and CDR2 from the germline V gene are SEHNR and FQNEAQ (reference sequence). The CDR3 is 14 residues long. Trimming removed 4 bases at V and 7 bases at J, with 14 bases between.